Listed here are 15 T cell receptor beta chains from one sample, sequenced in a study of CD8 T cells in ankylosing spondylitis. TCRdb processed the 5' RACE reads anew with MiXCR; each CDR3 protein has one entry. The table has about 240,000 distinct CDR3 sequences, roughly 8.6% seen once. Sequencing was carried out using blood, either unsorted or a sorted T cell fraction (not recorded which). The receptors derive from a male donor with ankylosing spondylitis or in good health (not recorded which).

This clonotype has a count of ten or more. The gene calls are TRBV20-1 and TRBJ2-5, with 10 bases lining up with TRBD2. This CDR3 region has 15 residues. The V gene end was trimmed by 6 bases and the J gene end by 0 bases; junction bases not matched to a gene: 7. Germline values: CDR1 DFQATT, CDR2 SNEGSKA (reference sequence). The CDR3 nucleotides read TGCAGTGCCCCTCCACTAGCGGGGCACCAAGAGACCCAGTACTTC. Residues: CSAPPLAGHQETQYF.

The table lists this clonotype with a few counts. The chain recombines TRBV30 with TRBJ2-4, with D maybe TRBD1 (6 bases). From germline, CDR1 is GTSNPN and CDR2 SVGIG (reference sequence). The CDR3 runs 15 residues. V was cut by 4 bases and J by 0 bases, with 13 bases left in between. CDR3 sequence (DNA): TGTGCCTGGACTGGGACACCCAAAGCCAAAAACATTCAGTACTTC. It yields the protein CAWTGTPKAKNIQYF.

On this clonotype itself: At one end the junction does not follow the germline gene, possibly because of a read error. The V and J genes are TRBV20-1 and TRBJ2-1; 9 nucleotides agree with TRBD2. CDR1 and CDR2 (germline): DFQATT, SNEGSKA (reference sequence). This CDR3 spans 17 amino acids. The CDR3, as DNA: TGCTGTGCTTGGACAACGGGACTAGCCAACGTTAACAATGAGCAGTTCTTC. Its translation is CCAWTTGLANVNNEQFF.

This clonotype has at least ten counts. This rearrangement joins TRBV5-1 to TRBJ1-4; TRBD1 aligns across 8 bases. Germline trimming cut 0 bases from V and 0 bases from J; bases unmatched to any gene: 10. The V gene's germline CDR1 is SGHRS and CDR2 YFSETQ. The CDR3 is made up of 19 amino acids. CDR3 DNA sequence: TGCGCCAGCAGCTTGGACCGGGACAGGAATCTGGCAACTAATGAAAAACTGTTTTTT. Protein sequence: CASSLDRDRNLATNEKLFF. Complete variable domain (other parts from reference TRBV5-1 and TRBJ1-4): KAGVTQTPRYLIKTRGQQVTLSCSPISGHRSVSWYQQTPGQGLQFLFEYFSETQRNKGNFPGRFSGRQFSNSRSEMNVSTLELGDSALYLCASSLDRDRNLATNEKLFFGSGTQLSVL.

This clonotype was picked up a small number of times. The chain uses TRBV12-5 and TRBJ2-3; 8 nucleotides align to TRBD2. Trimming cost V 2 bases and J 3 bases; bases outside gene matches: 7. Germline CDR1 reads LGHNT; CDR2 reads FRNRAP. CDR3 length: 16 amino acids. CDR3 sequence reads: CASGLPRGGSTDTQYF. Here the CDR3 DNA reads TGTGCTAGTGGTTTGCCACGGGGGGGATCGACAGATACGCAGTATTTT.

This clonotype appeared many times. The V call is TRBV5-1, the J call TRBJ1-1, with 10 bases aligning to TRBD1. Germline CDR1 reads SGHRS; CDR2 reads YFSETQ. CDR3 size: 14 residues. Trimming at V came to 0 bases and at J to 4 bases, leaving 0 bases not matched to a gene. CDR3 in DNA: TGCGCCAGCAGCTTGGGACAGGGGGCCACTGAAGCTTTCTTT. Translation: CASSLGQGATEAFF.

This clonotype was observed many times. This chain connects TRBV9 to TRBJ2-3, with TRBD2 matching 12 bases. CDR1 is SGDLS and CDR2 is YYNGEE in the germline V gene. This CDR3 spans 16 amino acids. The DNA of the CDR3 is TGTATTGGACTAGCGGGGCGCTCCCCAAGCACAGATACGCAGTATTTT. It encodes CIGLAGRSPSTDTQYF.

This clonotype came up many times. The chain is built from TRBV5-1 and TRBJ1-1; 7 bases align to TRBD1. The CDR3 spans 14 residues. V trimming: 2 bases; J trimming: 5 bases; junction bases outside the gene matches: 6. In germline, CDR1 is SGHRS, CDR2 YFSETQ. The CDR3 sequence is CASSLAGGRTEAFF. CDR3 nucleotides: TGCGCCAGCAGCTTAGCAGGGGGAAGGACTGAAGCTTTCTTT.

The table lists this clonotype with many counts. The rearrangement joins TRBV2 to TRBJ2-5; 8 bases align to TRBD2. This CDR3 contains 16 residues. The ends lost 1 base at V and 5 bases at J; junction bases unmatched: 9. Germline loops: CDR1 SNHLY, CDR2 FYNNEI. CDR3 sequence: CASSEDSRGGRETQYF. The CDR3 nucleotides read TGTGCCAGCAGTGAAGATTCCCGGGGGGGCCGGGAGACCCAGTACTTC.

Regarding this clonotype: A read error is possible here, since a much larger clone lies one base away. The V call is TRBV12-3 or TRBV12-4, the J call TRBJ2-1; the match to TRBD2 covers 11 bases. CDR3 length: 16 amino acids. Here the CDR3 DNA reads TGTGCCAGCAGACCTACTAGCGGGGGCTCCTACAATGAGGAGTTCTTC. It yields the protein CASRPTSGGSYNEEFF.

This clonotype came up many times. The chain is built from TRBV7-2 and TRBJ2-5; D gene unclear. CDR1 is SGHTA and CDR2 is FQGNSA in the germline V gene. Trimming took 1 base from V and 9 from J, leaving 15 bases between them. The CDR3 consists of 14 residues. CDR3 in amino acids: CASSLESTGVAQYF. CDR3 nucleotide sequence: TGTGCCAGCAGCTTAGAATCCACCGGAGTGGCCCAGTACTTC.

This clonotype was recorded many times. The junction differs from germline at one of its ends, possibly a read error. The chain combines TRBV7-7 with TRBJ2-1; D possibly corresponds to TRBD2 (6 bases). In germline, CDR1 is SSHAT, CDR2 FNYEAQ (reference sequence). The CDR3 loop spans 14 amino acids. This CDR3 reads CASSLGGGYNEQFF. The CDR3 DNA sequence: TGTGCTAGCAGCTTAGGTGGGGGGTACAATGAGCAGTTCTTC.

In its sample, this clonotype was seen many times. The V gene is TRBV7-9, the J gene TRBJ2-1; no definite D call. This CDR3 contains 11 residues. V was shortened by 6 bases and J by 6 bases, with 6 bases between the two germline ends. Germline V gene lookup returns CDR1 SEHNR and CDR2 FQNEAQ (reference sequence). The CDR3 is CASSLGNEQFF. The CDR3 bases are TGTGCCAGCAGTTTGGGCAATGAGCAGTTCTTC.

The table lists this clonotype with a few counts. The chain combines TRBV19 with TRBJ1-1; D possibly corresponds to TRBD1 (6 bases). The CDR3 runs 14 residues. The V gene's germline CDR1 is LNHDA and CDR2 SQIVND (reference sequence). Between the trimmed V and J ends, which lost 3 bases and 3 bases, there was a span of 11 bases. CDR3 residues: CASSMWGADTEAFF. As DNA, the CDR3 is TGTGCCAGTAGTATGTGGGGGGCGGACACTGAAGCTTTCTTT.

This clonotype was counted at least ten times. This chain joins TRBV7-2 and TRBJ2-1; 10 bases map to TRBD2. The CDR3 consists of 15 residues. Losses at the gene ends were 1 base for V and 7 bases for J; bases not matched to a gene: 4. The germline V gene encodes CDR1 SGHTA and CDR2 FQGNSA. The CDR3 nucleotides are TGTGCCAGCAGCTTAGGAGGTAGCGGGGGGAATGAGCAGTTCTTC. It is translated as CASSLGGSGGNEQFF. Filled out from reference TRBV7-2 and TRBJ2-1, the complete variable domain reads GAGVSQSPSNKVTEKGKDVELRCDPISGHTALYWYRQSLGQGLEFLIYFQGNSAPDKSGLPSDRFSAERTGGSVSTLTIQRTQQEDSAVYLCASSLGGSGGNEQFFGPGTRLTVL.